This T cell receptor beta chain was observed in a study of post-analysis software for immune sequencing data. In the study overall: The study covered relapsing-remitting, secondary progressive and progressive-relapsing courses of multiple sclerosis.

The germline CDR1 and CDR2 sequences are DFQATT and SNEGSKA (reference sequence). The CDR3 extends over 17 amino acids. Study-wide findings and caveats: A few TRBV segments occurring more often in patients than controls included TRBV5-6, TRBV5-1 and TRBV20-1. By F measure, samples from a shared preparation batch strongly co-clustered.

cDNA libraries for TCR beta contained unique molecular identifiers. TCRdb recomputed calls from the PCR reads with MiXCR, one row per CDR3 protein. Of roughly 540,000 distinct CDR3 sequences listed, roughly 34% are singletons. With respect to this clonotype: Its antigen is unidentified. At one of its ends the junction is not consistent with the germline gene, which may arise from a read error.

Sequencing was carried out using blood. The receptor comes from a girl under 18 with multiple sclerosis. The V call is TRBV20-1, the J call TRBJ2-1, with 9 positions matching TRBD2. The CDR3 loop reads CSARAPAGGPNHNEQFF. CDR3 DNA sequence: TGCAGTGCAAGAGCCCCAGCGGGGGGACCAAATCACAATGAGCAGTTCTTC.